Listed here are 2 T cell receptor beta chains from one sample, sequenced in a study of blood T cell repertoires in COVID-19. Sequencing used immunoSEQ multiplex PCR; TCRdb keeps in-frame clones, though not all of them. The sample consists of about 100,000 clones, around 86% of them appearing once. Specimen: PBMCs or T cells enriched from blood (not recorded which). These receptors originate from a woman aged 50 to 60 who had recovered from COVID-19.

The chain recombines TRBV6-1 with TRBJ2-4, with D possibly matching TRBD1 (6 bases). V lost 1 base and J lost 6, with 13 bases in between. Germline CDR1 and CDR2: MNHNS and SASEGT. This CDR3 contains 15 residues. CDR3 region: CASSEVATGVNIQYF. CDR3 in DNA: TGTGCCAGCAGTGAAGTGGCGACAGGAGTAAACATTCAGTACTTC.

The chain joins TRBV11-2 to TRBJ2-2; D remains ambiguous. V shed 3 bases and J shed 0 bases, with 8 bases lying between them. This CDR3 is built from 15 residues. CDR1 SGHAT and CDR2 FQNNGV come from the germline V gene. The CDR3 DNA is TGTGCCAGCAGCTTGTGGCACACGAACACCGGGGAGCTGTTTTTT. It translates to CASSLWHTNTGELFF.